This T cell receptor (beta chain) derives from a study of spatial heterogeneity in lung cancer. As for the study in general: Mean representation of each unique TCR and UMI combination in the raw reads exceeded 9.5 occurrences.

V shed 6 bases and J 10 bases; nucleotides not matched to a gene: 4. The CDR3 is 12 amino acids. Time point reported: sample taken at primary tumor resection. Unsorted whole RNA from tumor, nontumor lung or frozen PBMC underwent sequencing. This clonotype was recorded many times. Each TCR cDNA molecule carried a unique molecular identifier. TCRdb redid the calling of the 5' RACE reads with MiXCR, one entry per CDR3 protein. Of about 22,000 distinct CDR3 sequences in the sample, over 5.5% are singletons; the top ten hold about 32%. The sequenced sample was PBMCs, obtained at surgery. The TCR was taken from a male donor with early-stage non-small cell lung cancer. The chain carries TRBV12-3 or TRBV12-4 and TRBJ2-7; 12 positions agree with TRBD2. The CDR3: CASSLLAGGQYF. The CDR3 bases are TGTGCCAGCAGCCTACTAGCGGGAGGCCAGTACTTC.